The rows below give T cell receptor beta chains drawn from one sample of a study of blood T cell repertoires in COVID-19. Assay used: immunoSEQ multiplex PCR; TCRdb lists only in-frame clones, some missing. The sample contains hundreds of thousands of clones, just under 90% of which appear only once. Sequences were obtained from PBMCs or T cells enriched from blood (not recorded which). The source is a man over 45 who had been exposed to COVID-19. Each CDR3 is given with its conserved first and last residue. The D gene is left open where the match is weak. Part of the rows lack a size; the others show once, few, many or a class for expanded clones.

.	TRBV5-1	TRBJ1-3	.	TGCGCCAGCAGCTTGTTCCCGGGGTCCGGAAACACCATATATTTT	CASSLFPGSGNTIYF
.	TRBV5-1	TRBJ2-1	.	TGCGCCACCAGCCGCGAAAGCTCCTACAATGAGCAGTTCTTC	CATSRESSYNEQFF
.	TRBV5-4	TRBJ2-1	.	TGTGCCAGCAGCTTGCGGCAGGGGGGAAATGAGCAGTTCTTC	CASSLRQGGNEQFF
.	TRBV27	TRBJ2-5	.	TGTGCCAGCAGTTCGGGGAGAGAGACCCAGTACTTC	CASSSGRETQYF
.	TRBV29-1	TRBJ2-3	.	TGCAGCGTTGATCGGGGGATCACTAGCACAGATACGCAGTATTTT	CSVDRGITSTDTQYF
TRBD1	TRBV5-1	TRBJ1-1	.	TGCGCCAGCAGACGACAGGGGGCGAGTACTGAAGCTTTCTTT	CASRRQGASTEAFF
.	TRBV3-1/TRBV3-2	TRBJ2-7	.	TGTGCCAGCAGAAATACCTACGAGCAGTACTTC	CASRNTYEQYF
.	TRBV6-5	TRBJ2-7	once	TGTGCCAGCAGCCCCGGGGACTCTAGCTACGAGCAATACTTC	CASSPGDSSYEQYF
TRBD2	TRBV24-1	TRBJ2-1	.	TGTGCCACCCAAGGGACTAGCGGGGGGGCGGTGTACAATGAGCAGTTCTTC	CATQGTSGGAVYNEQFF
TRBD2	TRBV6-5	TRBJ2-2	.	TGTGCCAGCAGTTCACTAGCGCTAGCCGGGGAGCTGTTTTTT	CASSSLALAGELFF
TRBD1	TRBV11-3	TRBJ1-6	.	TGTGCCAGCAGCCGCAGGGGGATAGAGTATAATTCACCCCTCCACTTT	CASSRRGIEYNSPLHF
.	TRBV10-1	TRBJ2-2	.	TGCGCCAGCAGTAGGCTCGGTACTAACGGGGAGCTGTTTTTT	CASSRLGTNGELFF
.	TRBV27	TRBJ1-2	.	TGTGCCAGCAGTTTATTGGCGGGAGGATTCTATGGCTACACCTTC	CASSLLAGGFYGYTF
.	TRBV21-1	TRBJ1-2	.	TGTGCCAGCAGCATGACCTCCCCTAAAAGGGGCCCTAACTATGGCTACACCTTC	CASSMTSPKRGPNYGYTF
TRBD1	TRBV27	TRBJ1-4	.	TGTGCCAGCAGCCCTAAAGGACAGGGAGGGGCTATGCAGTCAGAAAAACTGTTTTTT	CASSPKGQGGAMQSEKLFF
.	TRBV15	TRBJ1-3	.	TGTGCCACCAGCAGAGATCTTTACTCTGGAAACACCATATATTTT	CATSRDLYSGNTIYF
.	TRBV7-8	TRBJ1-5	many	TGTGCCAGCAGCGTCGATCCGGGACACTATAGCAATCAGCCCCAGCATTTT	CASSVDPGHYSNQPQHF
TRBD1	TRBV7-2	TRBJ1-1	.	TGTGCCAGCAGCTTAGCGTCAGGGGGCTATTCTGAAGCTTTCTTT	CASSLASGGYSEAFF
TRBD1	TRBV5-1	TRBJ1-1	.	TGCGCCAGCAGCTTAGGGACAGGGAACACTGAAGCTTTCTTT	CASSLGTGNTEAFF
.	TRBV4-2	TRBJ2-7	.	TGTGCCAGCAGCCGTTTCCGGGAGTACGAGCAGTACTTC	CASSRFREYEQYF
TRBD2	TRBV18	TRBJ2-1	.	TGTGCCAGCTCACCCATAGCGGGAGATGAGCAGTTCTTC	CASSPIAGDEQFF
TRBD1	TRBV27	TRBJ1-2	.	TGTGCCAGCAGTAGGGGGACAGGGAGCTTTTCTCGTGGCTACACCTTC	CASSRGTGSFSRGYTF
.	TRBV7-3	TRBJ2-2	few	TGTGCCAGCAGCTTAAAGAGGGACACCGGGGAGCTGTTTTTT	CASSLKRDTGELFF
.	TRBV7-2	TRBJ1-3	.	TGTGCCAGCACCAACACAGGATCTGGAAACACCATATATTTT	CASTNTGSGNTIYF
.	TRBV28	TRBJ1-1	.	TGTGCCAGCAGTTCCATAGGGGAAGGGGGTGCTTCGGCTTTCTTT	CASSSIGEGGASAFF
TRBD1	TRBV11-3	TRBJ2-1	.	TGTGCCAGCAGCCCCTGGGACAGGGGAGGGAATGAGCAGTTCTTC	CASSPWDRGGNEQFF
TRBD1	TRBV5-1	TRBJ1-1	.	TGCGCCAGCAGCCCCCGGGGGACAGGAGGCACTGAAGCTTTCTTT	CASSPRGTGGTEAFF
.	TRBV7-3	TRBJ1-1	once	TGTGCCAGCAGCCTAGATCCGACAGTCACTGAAGCTTTCTTT	CASSLDPTVTEAFF
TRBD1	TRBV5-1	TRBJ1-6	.	TGCGCCAGCAGCTCCAGGGGGAGCTCCTATAATTCACCCCTCCACTTT	CASSSRGSSYNSPLHF
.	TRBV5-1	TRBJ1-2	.	TGCGCCAGCAGCCTGGGCACCACAGGAAATTTCGGGTATGGCTACACCTTC	CASSLGTTGNFGYGYTF
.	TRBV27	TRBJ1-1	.	TGTGCCAGCAGTTCCTATGGACAGTCGGAAGCTTTCTTT	CASSSYGQSEAFF
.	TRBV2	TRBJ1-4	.	TGTGCCAGCAGTGAAATCCCTAGGCTTAATGAAAAACTGTTTTTT	CASSEIPRLNEKLFF
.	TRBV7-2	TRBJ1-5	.	TGTGCCAGCAGCTTAGCAGTACAGGGCAATCAGCCCCAGCATTTT	CASSLAVQGNQPQHF
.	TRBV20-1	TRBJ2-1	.	TGCAGTGCTGACAAATCCGATGAGCAGTTCTTC	CSADKSDEQFF
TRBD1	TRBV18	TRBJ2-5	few	TGTGCCAGCTCACCATCCAGACGACAGGGGACGGAGACCCAGTACTTC	CASSPSRRQGTETQYF
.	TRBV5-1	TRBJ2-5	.	TGCGCCAGTACCGCAACAGGGCCGGGGCAAGAGACCCAGTACTTC	CASTATGPGQETQYF
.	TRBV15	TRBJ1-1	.	TGTGCCACCAACCCAGGGTTCGGGACTGAAGCTTTCTTT	CATNPGFGTEAFF